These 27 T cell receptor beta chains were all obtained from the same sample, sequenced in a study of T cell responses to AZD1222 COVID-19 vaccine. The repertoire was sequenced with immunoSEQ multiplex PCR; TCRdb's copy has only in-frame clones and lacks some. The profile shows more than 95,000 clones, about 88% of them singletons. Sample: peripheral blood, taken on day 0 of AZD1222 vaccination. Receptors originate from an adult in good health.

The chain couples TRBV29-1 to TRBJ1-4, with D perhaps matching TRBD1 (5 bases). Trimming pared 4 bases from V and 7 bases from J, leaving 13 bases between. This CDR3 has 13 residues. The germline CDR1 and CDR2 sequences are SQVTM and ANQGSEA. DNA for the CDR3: TGCAGCGTTGGAGGGGCGAGTGGTGAAAAACTGTTTTTT. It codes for CSVGGASGEKLFF.

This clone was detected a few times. The chain's CDR3 is CASSLITGDGPQHF. The CDR3 DNA follows: TGTGCCAGCAGCCTCATAACAGGGGATGGGCCCCAGCATTTT. V gene TRBV7-9 combines with J gene TRBJ1-5; 7 bases fit TRBD1. The germline V gene encodes CDR1 SEHNR and CDR2 FQNEAQ (reference sequence). The CDR3 is 14 amino acids. V shed 5 bases and J 9 bases; nucleotides not matched to a gene: 10.

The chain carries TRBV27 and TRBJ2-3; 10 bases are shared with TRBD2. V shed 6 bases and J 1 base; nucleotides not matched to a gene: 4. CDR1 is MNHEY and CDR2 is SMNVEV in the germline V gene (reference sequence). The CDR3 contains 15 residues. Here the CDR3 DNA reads TGTGCCAGCAGCCGGACTAGCGGTCGCACAGATACGCAGTATTTT. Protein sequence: CASSRTSGRTDTQYF.

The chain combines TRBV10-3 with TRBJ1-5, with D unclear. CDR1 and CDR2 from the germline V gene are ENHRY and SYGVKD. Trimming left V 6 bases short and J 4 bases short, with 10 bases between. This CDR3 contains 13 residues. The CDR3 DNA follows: TGTGCCATCAGGGAGCAGGATAATCAGCCCCAGCATTTT. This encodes CAIREQDNQPQHF.

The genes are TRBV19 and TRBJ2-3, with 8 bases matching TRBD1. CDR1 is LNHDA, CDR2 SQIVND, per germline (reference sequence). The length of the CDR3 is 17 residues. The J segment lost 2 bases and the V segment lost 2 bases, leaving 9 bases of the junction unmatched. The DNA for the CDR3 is TGTGCCAGTAGTATAATAAACAGGGGGATTTCCACAGATACGCAGTATTTT. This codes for CASSIINRGISTDTQYF.

The CDR3 DNA reads TGTGCCAGCAGTTTATTGTATTCACCCCTCCACTTT. The encoded protein is CASSLLYSPLHF. The V call is TRBV27, the J call TRBJ1-6; D uncertain. With 1 base removed from V and 8 bases from J, the gap between germline ends came to 3 bases. Germline loops: CDR1 MNHEY, CDR2 SMNVEV (reference sequence). This CDR3 spans 12 amino acids.

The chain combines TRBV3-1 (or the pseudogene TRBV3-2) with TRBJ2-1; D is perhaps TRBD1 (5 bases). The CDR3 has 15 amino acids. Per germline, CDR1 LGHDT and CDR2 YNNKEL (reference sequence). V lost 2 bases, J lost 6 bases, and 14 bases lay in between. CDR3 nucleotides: TGTGCCAGCAGCCAATGGTTCGGCAGGGCCAATGAGCAGTTCTTC. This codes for CASSQWFGRANEQFF.

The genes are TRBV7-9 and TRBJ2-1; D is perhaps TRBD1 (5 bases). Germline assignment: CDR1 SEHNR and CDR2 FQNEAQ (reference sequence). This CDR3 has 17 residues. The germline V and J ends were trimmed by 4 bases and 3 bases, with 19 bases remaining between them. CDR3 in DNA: TGTGCCAGCAGCTCTGGTTCCCAGGGAACGATCTACAATGAGCAGTTCTTC. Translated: CASSSGSQGTIYNEQFF.

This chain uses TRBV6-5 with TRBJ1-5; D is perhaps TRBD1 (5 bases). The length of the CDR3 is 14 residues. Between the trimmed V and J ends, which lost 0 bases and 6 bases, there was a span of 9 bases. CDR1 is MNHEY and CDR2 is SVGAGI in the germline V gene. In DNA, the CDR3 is TGTGCCAGCAGTTACTCCGGGGGGAGTCAGCCCCAGCATTTT. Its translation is CASSYSGGSQPQHF.

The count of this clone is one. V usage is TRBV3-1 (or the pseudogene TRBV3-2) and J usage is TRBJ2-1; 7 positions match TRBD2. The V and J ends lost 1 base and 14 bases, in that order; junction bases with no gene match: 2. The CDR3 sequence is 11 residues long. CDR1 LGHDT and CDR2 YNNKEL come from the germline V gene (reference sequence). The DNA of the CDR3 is TGTGCCAGCAGCCAAGGGGAGGGTGAGTTCTTC. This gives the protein CASSQGEGEFF.

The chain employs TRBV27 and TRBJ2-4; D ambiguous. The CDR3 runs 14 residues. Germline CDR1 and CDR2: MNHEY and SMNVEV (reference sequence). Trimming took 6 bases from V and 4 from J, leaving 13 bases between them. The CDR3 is CASRAVPPKNIQYF. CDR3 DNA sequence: TGTGCCAGCAGGGCAGTACCCCCGAAAAACATTCAGTACTTC.

The CDR3 loop is CASSYDRGNIQYF. Written as DNA, the CDR3 is TGTGCCAGCAGCTACGACAGGGGGAACATTCAGTACTTC. The V gene is TRBV7-2, the J gene TRBJ2-4, with TRBD1 identical over 9 bases. This CDR3 has 13 residues. V was pared by 4 bases and J by 7 bases, with 2 bases of the junction left unmatched. Germline-derived CDR1 and CDR2 are SGHTA and FQGNSA.

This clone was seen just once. In nucleotides, the CDR3 is TGTGCCAGCAGCCAAGATGGGGGGGCGGCTGGAAACACCATATATTTT. Translated: CASSQDGGAAGNTIYF. V usage is TRBV3-1 (or the pseudogene TRBV3-2) and J usage is TRBJ1-3; tentative D call: TRBD1 (6 bases). The length of the CDR3 is 16 residues. Trimming stripped 0 bases from V and 2 bases from J, with 11 bases between. Germline CDR1 LGHDT, CDR2 YNNKEL (reference sequence).

The CDR3 loop reads CAGLLGAGEFNEQFF. CDR3 bases: TGTGCCGGCCTACTAGGGGCGGGAGAGTTCAATGAGCAGTTCTTC. V and J are TRBV2 and TRBJ2-1, with 7 bases matching TRBD2. Losses at the gene ends were 11 bases for V and 6 bases for J; bases not matched to a gene: 16. This CDR3 is built from 15 residues. CDR1 is SNHLY, CDR2 FYNNEI, per germline.

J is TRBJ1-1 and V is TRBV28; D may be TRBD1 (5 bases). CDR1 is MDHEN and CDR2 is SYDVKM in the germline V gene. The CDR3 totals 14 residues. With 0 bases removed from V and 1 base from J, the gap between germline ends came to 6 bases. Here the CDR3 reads CASSLWGGNTEAFF. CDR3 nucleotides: TGTGCCAGCAGTTTATGGGGGGGGAACACTGAAGCTTTCTTT.

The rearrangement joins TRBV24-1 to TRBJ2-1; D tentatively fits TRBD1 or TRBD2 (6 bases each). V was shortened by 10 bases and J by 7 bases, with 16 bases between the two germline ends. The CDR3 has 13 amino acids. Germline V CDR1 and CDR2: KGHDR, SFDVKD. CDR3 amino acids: CATKDLGGNEQFF. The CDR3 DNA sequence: TGTGCCACTAAAGACCTAGGGGGGAATGAGCAGTTCTTC.

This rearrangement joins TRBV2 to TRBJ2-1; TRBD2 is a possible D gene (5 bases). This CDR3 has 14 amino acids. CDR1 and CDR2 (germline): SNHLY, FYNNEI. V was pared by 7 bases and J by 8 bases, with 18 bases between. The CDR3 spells CASKYLAGVDEQFF. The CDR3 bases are TGTGCCAGCAAATACTTAGCCGGGGTGGATGAGCAGTTCTTC.

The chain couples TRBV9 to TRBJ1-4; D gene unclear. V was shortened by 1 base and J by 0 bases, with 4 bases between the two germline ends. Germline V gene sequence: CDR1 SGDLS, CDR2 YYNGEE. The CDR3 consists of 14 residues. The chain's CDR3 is CASSVQATNEKLFF. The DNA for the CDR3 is TGTGCCAGCAGCGTACAGGCAACTAATGAAAAACTGTTTTTT. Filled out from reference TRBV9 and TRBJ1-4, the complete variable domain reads DSGVTQTPKHLITATGQRVTLRCSPRSGDLSVYWYQQSLDQGLQFLIQYYNGEERAKGNILERFSAQQFPDLHSELNLSSLELGDSALYFCASSVQATNEKLFFGSGTQLSVL.

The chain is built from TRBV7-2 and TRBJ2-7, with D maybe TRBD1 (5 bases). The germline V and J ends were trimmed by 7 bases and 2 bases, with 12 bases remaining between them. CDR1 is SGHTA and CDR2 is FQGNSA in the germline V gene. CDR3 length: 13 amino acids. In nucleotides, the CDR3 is TGTGCCAGCAACCCCGACAGAACCTACGAGCAGTACTTC. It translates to CASNPDRTYEQYF.

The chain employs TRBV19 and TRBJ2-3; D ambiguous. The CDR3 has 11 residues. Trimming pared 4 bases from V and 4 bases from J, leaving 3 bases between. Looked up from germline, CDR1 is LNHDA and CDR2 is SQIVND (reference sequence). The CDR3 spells CASSRADTQYF. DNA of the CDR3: TGTGCCAGTAGTAGAGCAGATACGCAGTATTTT.

CDR3 sequence reads: CASSLALDRGNEQFF. For the CDR3, the DNA is TGCGCCAGCAGCTTGGCCCTAGATAGAGGCAATGAGCAGTTCTTC. The chain recombines TRBV5-1 with TRBJ2-1; D is undetermined. CDR1 is SGHRS and CDR2 is YFSETQ in the germline V gene. Trimming removed 0 bases from V and 6 bases from J, with 13 bases in between. The CDR3 runs 15 residues.

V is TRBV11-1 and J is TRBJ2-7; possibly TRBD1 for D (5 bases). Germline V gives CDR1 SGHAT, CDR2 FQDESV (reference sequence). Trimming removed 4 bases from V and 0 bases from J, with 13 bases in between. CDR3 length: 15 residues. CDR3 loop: CASSSVTGDSYEQYF. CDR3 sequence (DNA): TGTGCCAGCAGCTCAGTAACAGGTGACTCCTACGAGCAGTACTTC. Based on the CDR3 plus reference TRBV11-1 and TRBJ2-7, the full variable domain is EAEVAQSPRYKITEKSQAVAFWCDPISGHATLYWYRQILGQGPELLVQFQDESVVDDSQLPKDRFSAERLKGVDSTLKIQPAELGDSAMYLCASSSVTGDSYEQYFGPGTRLTVT.

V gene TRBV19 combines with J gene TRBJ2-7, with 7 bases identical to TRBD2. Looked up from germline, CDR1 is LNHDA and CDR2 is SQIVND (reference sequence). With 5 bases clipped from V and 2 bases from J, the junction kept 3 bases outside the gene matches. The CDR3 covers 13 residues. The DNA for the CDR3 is TGTGCCAGTAGTGGAGCGGGAACCTACGAGCAGTACTTC. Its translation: CASSGAGTYEQYF.

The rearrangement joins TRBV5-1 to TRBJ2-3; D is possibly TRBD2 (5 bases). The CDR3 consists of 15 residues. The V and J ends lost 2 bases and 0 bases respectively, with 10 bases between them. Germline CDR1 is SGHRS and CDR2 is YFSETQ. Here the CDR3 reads CASSFSALSTDTQYF. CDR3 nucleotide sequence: TGCGCCAGCAGCTTTAGCGCCTTAAGCACAGATACGCAGTATTTT. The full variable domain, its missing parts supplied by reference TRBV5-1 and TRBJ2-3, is KAGVTQTPRYLIKTRGQQVTLSCSPISGHRSVSWYQQTPGQGLQFLFEYFSETQRNKGNFPGRFSGRQFSNSRSEMNVSTLELGDSALYLCASSFSALSTDTQYFGPGTRLTVL.

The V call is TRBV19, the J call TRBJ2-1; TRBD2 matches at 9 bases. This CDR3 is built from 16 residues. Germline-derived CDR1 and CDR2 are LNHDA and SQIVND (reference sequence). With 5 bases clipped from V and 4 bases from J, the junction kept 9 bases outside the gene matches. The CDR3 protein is CASSQRLAVGYNEQFF. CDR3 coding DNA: TGTGCCAGTAGTCAAAGACTAGCGGTGGGTTACAATGAGCAGTTCTTC. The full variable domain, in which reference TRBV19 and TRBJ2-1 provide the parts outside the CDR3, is DGGITQSPKYLFRKEGQNVTLSCEQNLNHDAMYWYRQDPGQGLRLIYYSQIVNDFQKGDIAEGYSVSREKKESFPLTVTSAQKNPTAFYLCASSQRLAVGYNEQFFGPGTRLTVL.

CDR3 amino acids: CASTPGAAINEKLFF. DNA of the CDR3: TGTGCCAGTACCCCGGGGGCGGCGATTAATGAAAAACTGTTTTTT. V and J are TRBV19 and TRBJ1-4, with D maybe TRBD1 (6 bases). Germline CDR1 LNHDA, CDR2 SQIVND (reference sequence). Between the trimmed V and J ends, which lost 7 bases and 4 bases, there was a span of 16 bases. This CDR3 region has 15 residues.

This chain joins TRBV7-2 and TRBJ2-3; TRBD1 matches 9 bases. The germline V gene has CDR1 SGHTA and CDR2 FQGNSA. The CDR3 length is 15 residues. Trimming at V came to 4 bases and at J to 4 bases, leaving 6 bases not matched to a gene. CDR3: CASSSTGGVADTQYF. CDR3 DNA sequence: TGTGCCAGCAGCTCGACAGGGGGAGTCGCAGATACGCAGTATTTT.